This paragraph reports one T cell receptor (beta chain). The antigen it recognizes is unknown. No qualities accompany the bases; no much larger clone lies one base away. The sample comes from a study of shared clonotypes between healthy human individuals (dated by TCRdb to 2020 to 2022). Concerning the study at large: Three men and a couple of women, aged 18 to 49 years, made up the cohort. For each donor, CD4 naive and CD4 memory were each run on three plates, CD8 naive on two plates, and CD8 memory on one plate. Blood TCR repertoires of a handful of healthy adults were deeply sequenced to estimate repertoire size and the extent of clonotype sharing between individuals. Per donor, leukapheresis produced somewhere between about 0.9 and 10 billion PBMCs. Different laboratories and diverse techniques were used to prepare libraries and sequence TCR repertoires, to increase sequencing depth and limit assay-specific biases. The study at large found these results: Rarefaction of sorted-subset datasets indicated incomplete sequencing despite the large sequencing depth. Pairwise subsampling led to the expectation that sequencing depth would affect the degree of clonotype sharing among donors. Clonotypes shared by all four sorted-subset donors showed higher generation probabilities than non-shared clonotypes. Because the study included only a small number of donors, the genetic and exposure-history diversity represented was limited. Larger estimated clonotype richness was generally found for naive subsets than for memory subsets. When a few donors were compared, the shared fraction of clonotypes was roughly 4.8% for naive CD4, around 3.6% for naive CD8, roughly 2.3% for memory CD4, and under 0.5% for memory CD8. Only blood was sampled, and tissue TCR repertoires likely differ from those in blood.

Using the deep immunoSEQ assay, TCR CDR3 regions were amplified from genomic DNA by multiplex PCR. Extracted genomic DNA from each cell subset was distributed evenly across all wells of several immunoSEQ 96-well plates, and each plate was treated as a replicate. For sorted subsets, about 210 ng of genomic DNA, equivalent to 25,000 to 35,000 T cell genomes, went into each replicate PCR. Purified libraries were quantified with a Qubit 3.0 fluorometer, sized on a Bioanalyzer 2100, and re-quantified with the KAPA Library Quantification kit. Each immunoSEQ 96-well plate was sequenced on its own single-read 150-cycle Illumina NextSeq 550 flow cell. Per the authors' processing: The immunoSEQ output contained only junctional sequences without quality scores, so filtering could not match that applied to full-length reads. Sequences were annotated with PyIR, a Python wrapper for IgBLAST v1.9, using IMGT germline references to assign V/J genes and CDR3. Reads were removed for weak V/J assignments (E-value above 1e-6), missing CDR3, stop codons, out-of-frame junctions, or ambiguous translated residues. V3J clonotypes were defined as sequences sharing an identical inferred V gene, J gene, and CDR3 amino acid sequence. Percentage overlap between repertoires was computed as shared unique clonotypes divided by the size of the smaller repertoire. Repertoire richness was assessed with RTK rarefaction, the Chao1 estimator, and Recon v2.1 estimates of unobserved clonotypes. For all TCRbeta clonotypes obtained by the gDNA method from a few donors, generation probabilities were computed with OLGA. In its TCRdb copy, this immuneACCESS table keeps in-frame sequences only and misses some clones. Where compared with another copy, unresolved V genes explain less than half of these, and the others have no known cause. V and J calls and clone size come straight from that table; D and trimming were deduced from the DNA. The sample table records about 2,200,000 clones; approximately 94% of these occur just once. Of the sample, 1.5% to 2% is held by the ten largest clones.

For the CD8 naive samples, CD45RO-negative cells were positively selected for CCR7, yielding a CD45RA+CCR7+ population from which TemRA cells were excluded. Healthy HIV-negative adults with no recently reported acute infections or vaccinations were included as donors. Every donor was a Caucasian adult residing in Nashville, Tennessee, USA. Blood was obtained by leukapheresis, after which PBMCs were separated by Ficoll-Histopaque density gradient centrifugation and cryopreserved in liquid nitrogen vapor phase. Analytical flow cytometry was used to check the purity and quantity of each magnetically sorted T cell population. From each sorted fraction, genomic DNA was isolated and quantified by UV absorbance on a Nanodrop 2000c. Per the germline V gene (reference sequence), SEHNR is the CDR1 and FQNEAQ is the CDR2. V has 5 bases trimmed and J has 6 bases trimmed; junction bases matching no gene number 4. The CDR3 sequence holds 12 residues, the cysteine and phenylalanine included. The read is trimmed to its CDR3 DNA, 36 bases read in frame from base 1.

The sample taken for sequencing was naive CD8+ T cells from PBMCs. The cell subset or site label corresponds to: CD45RA+CCR7+. This clonotype was obtained from a man aged 18 to 29 in good health. Some clones in this sample may be carry-over from other donors' samples. The chain employs TRBV7-9 and TRBJ2-7; 7 bases in the middle match TRBD1. At the DNA level, the sequence is TGTGCCAGCAGCCGACAGGGTCCCGAGCAGTACTTC. Translated, this is CASSRQGPEQYF.